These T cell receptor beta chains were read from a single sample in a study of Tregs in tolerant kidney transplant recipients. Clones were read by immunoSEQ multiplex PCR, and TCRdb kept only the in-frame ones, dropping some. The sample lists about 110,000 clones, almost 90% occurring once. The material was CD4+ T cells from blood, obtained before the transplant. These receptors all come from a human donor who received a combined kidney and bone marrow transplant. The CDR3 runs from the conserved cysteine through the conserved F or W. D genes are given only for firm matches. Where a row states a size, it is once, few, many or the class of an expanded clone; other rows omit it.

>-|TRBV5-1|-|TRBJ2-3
CASSHGGLDTQYF
TGCGCCAGCAGCCACGGTGGTTTGGATACGCAGTATTTT
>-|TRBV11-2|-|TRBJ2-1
CASSLVAPTYNEQFF
TGTGCCAGCAGCTTAGTAGCGCCCACTTACAATGAGCAGTTCTTC
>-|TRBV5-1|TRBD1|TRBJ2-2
CASSFGSTGVTGELFF
TGCGCCAGCAGCTTTGGCTCGACAGGGGTCACCGGGGAGCTGTTTTTT
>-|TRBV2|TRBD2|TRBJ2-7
CASRISGSYEQYF
TGTGCCAGCAGGATTAGCGGGAGCTACGAGCAGTACTTC
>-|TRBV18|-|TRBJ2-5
CASSLMHQETQYF
TGTGCCAGCTCACTTATGCACCAGGAGACCCAGTACTTC
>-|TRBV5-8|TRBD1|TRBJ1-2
CASSLEPTRRDRGYGYTF
TGTGCCAGCAGCCTGGAACCAACCCGGCGGGACAGGGGCTATGGCTACACCTTC
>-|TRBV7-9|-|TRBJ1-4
CASSLGQKNEKLFF
TGTGCCAGCAGCTTAGGCCAGAAGAATGAAAAACTGTTTTTT
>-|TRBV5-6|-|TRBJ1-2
CASSFGRDYGYTF
TGTGCCAGCAGCTTCGGCAGGGACTATGGCTACACCTTC
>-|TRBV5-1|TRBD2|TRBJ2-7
CASSLVSSGSYEQYF
TGCGCCAGCAGCTTGGTTTCTAGCGGCTCCTACGAGCAGTACTTC
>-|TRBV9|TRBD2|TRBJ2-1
CASSPLAGETPYNEQFF
TGTGCCAGCAGCCCTCTAGCGGGAGAAACCCCCTACAATGAGCAGTTCTTC
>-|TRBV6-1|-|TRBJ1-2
CASSEAFPSYYGYTF
TGTGCCAGCAGTGAGGCCTTTCCGTCCTACTATGGCTACACCTTC
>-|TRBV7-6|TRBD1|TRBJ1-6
CASSPDRASNSPLHF
TGTGCCAGCAGCCCAGACAGGGCAAGTAATTCACCCCTCCACTTT
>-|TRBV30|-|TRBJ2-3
CAWSVGGSTYITDTQYF
TGTGCCTGGAGTGTCGGCGGGTCCACCTACATCACAGATACGCAGTATTTT
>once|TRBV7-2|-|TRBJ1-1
CASSLRSGKGYPTEAFF
TGTGCCAGCAGCTTAAGGTCGGGGAAGGGTTATCCAACTGAAGCTTTCTTT
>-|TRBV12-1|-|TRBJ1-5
CARRKDRRGQPQHF
TGTGCCCGACGAAAGGACAGGAGGGGTCAGCCCCAGCATTTT